This entry describes one TCR beta chain. Allocation to cohorts depended on clinical history reported by the participants. V gave up 1 base and J gave up 9 bases; unmatched junction bases: 21. CDR1 is LGHNA, CDR2 YSLEER, per germline. CDR3 length: 18 residues. This entry comes from a study of blood T cell repertoires in COVID-19. At the level of the study: Acute and convalescent COVID-19 samples came from the United States, Italy and Spain.

As originally analysed: Reference gene primer amplification in the assay estimated nucleated cell counts. The protocol was immunoSEQ multiplex PCR, while the TCRdb copy is restricted to in-frame clones and leaves out a portion. For V, J and clone size, that table is used; D and trimming come from the DNA. The sample shows approximately 260,000 clones, around 81% of them seen only once. The source of this sequence is a man aged 45-65 years who had recovered from COVID-19. Source material: PBMCs or T cells enriched from blood (not recorded which). This chain uses TRBV4-3 with TRBJ2-7, with 7 bases identical to TRBD1. This CDR3 is CASSQVGATGTFYERQYF. CDR3 nucleotides: TGCGCCAGCAGCCAAGTTGGGGCGACAGGGACCTTCTACGAGCGGCAGTACTTC.